The source of this T cell receptor beta chain is a study of cytomegalovirus exposure and HLA in healthy donors (TCRdb year 2017). Context from the whole study: According to an earlier analysis of several hundred of the donors, some 180 million T cells yielded 100 million or so unique TCR beta sequences and approximately 300 Gb of sequence data. Around 330 gigabases of sequencing data and 70 million to 95 million unique TCR sequences made up an early release that covered approximately 650 HLA-typed donors. The genetic ancestry cluster associated with self-reported Caucasian donors included 81% of the approximately 410 genotyped donors. The study was designed to test whether signatures of past pathogen exposure could be identified by cataloging public T cell receptors. The T cell repertoires of some 670 subjects were profiled by immunosequencing and related to cytomegalovirus serostatus. Besides the first cohort of around 700 subjects, a separate validation cohort made up of 120 different subjects was used. To predict cytomegalovirus infection status, the study combined high-throughput TCR immunosequencing, statistical association of individual TCRs with disease status, and machine learning. In a later analysis, previously published TCR beta repertoires from about 640 donors were re-analyzed and high-resolution HLA genotyping was added so that TCR occurrence patterns could be studied. Rather than using new phenotypic data, the later analysis identified candidate immune exposures from TCR beta sequences and from how often those sequences occurred across donors. To decide whether each TCR beta V gene segment behaved as functional or pseudogenic, an earlier analysis of some 600 of the donors relied on high-throughput TCR beta sequencing. Donor age, sex, ethnicity and CMV serostatus were compiled together with the repertoire data. In a later genetic analysis, genome-wide SNP genotypes for 398 of the 666 donors were used, and that subset was treated as a discovery cohort. Every discovery cohort repertoire had been produced on one sequencing platform. Class I and class II HLA loci were covered by the typing at four-digit resolution. The number of typed donors differed by locus: roughly 629-640 for A, B, C, DRB1 and DQB1; some 540 for DQA1; approximately 600 for DPA1; and around 470 for DPB1. A few DR-DQ haplotypes were treated as single units for association and clustering because of strong linkage in the cohort. Among roughly 370 genotyped donors of the cohort, an average of 235,054 unique TCR beta nucleotide sequences were sequenced per donor, roughly 20% of them non-productive. The investigation overall reported the following: Because some donors lacked HLA typing at each locus, the association tests relied only on the typed subset. Presence/absence analyses assumed roughly uniform sequencing depth across donors, an assumption that may not hold. A further reported finding was that TCR beta sequences accurately predicted the HLA-A and HLA-B alleles for most subjects in the first cohort. When HLA alleles, especially DR and DQ, strongly co-occurred, attributing TCR associations to individual alleles was difficult. The earlier analysis of around 600 of the donors excluded approximately 17 rarely observed V segments, including chromosome 9 orphons, because counts were too low. In a later analysis, most CMV-associated TCR beta chains were found to appear HLA-restricted, with HLA associations seemingly driven largely by CMV exposure. The cohort was sequenced for TCR beta chains only, and without alpha or paired-chain data the features that could be detected were limited. In a later analysis, HLA-associated TCR beta chains were found to be more clonally expanded and to have lower generation probabilities than equally common non-associated chains. In a later analysis, 16,951 TCR beta sequences were associated with specific HLA alleles at a false discovery rate of 0.05. Most TCR sequences were seen in very few donors, while some public TCRs were found in many individuals. Three of the identified cytomegalovirus-associated TCR beta chains were confirmed in vitro to be specific for cytomegalovirus antigens. A cluster of highly shared sequence variants was judged likely to represent a technical artifact of the sequencing pipeline. Broadly in line with IMGT annotations, most TCR beta V segments showed up in productive rearrangements about 87% or about 30% of the time in an earlier analysis of around 600 of the donors. The only immune exposure information available for the cohort was CMV serostatus. In both the original and validation cohorts, the classifier was reported to diagnose cytomegalovirus status with high specificity and sensitivity. V-gene and J-gene trimming of TCR beta chains was associated with a missense DCLRE1C variant in a later genetic analysis, and the association was replicated in an independent cohort. A total of some 180 TCR beta chains were listed by the study as associated with cytomegalovirus. The 87-base-pair reads could not distinguish some IMGT-functional V segments, including TRBV6-2 and TRBV6-3, so those segments were excluded. The authors suggested that the approach could potentially be extended to other disease states and immunological phenotypes. In a later analysis, the rate of TCR association differed among HLA loci, with DRB1 alleles having the most associated TCRs and HLA-C alleles having the fewest. A later analysis reported that several top co-occurrence clusters appeared linked to parvovirus B19, influenza, CMV and Epstein-Barr virus. Correlated functional status among segregating V segments might reflect linkage disequilibrium, but an unknown experimental factor could not be ruled out. In a later genetic analysis, fewer N-insertions in productive TCRs were reported among donors in an Asian-associated ancestry cluster than the approximately 710-donor mean.

Regarding this clone: Its recognized antigen is unknown. No base-level quality is on record; no much larger clone is a single base apart.

CDR1 and CDR2 (SGHRS, YFSETQ) derive from the germline V gene. The junction shows trimming of 4 bases on V and 5 bases on J, and the gene matches do not reach 8 bases of it. The CDR3 starts with the cysteine, ends with the phenylalanine, and has 15 residues. Kept here is only the CDR3 DNA, which spans 45 bases and is read in frame from base 1. The protocol used for the library was the immunoSEQ multiplex PCR assay. For the multiplex PCR, a mixture combining 60 forward primers for TCR Vbeta segments and 13 reverse primers for TCR Jbeta segments was used. The CDR3 region of rearranged TCR beta genes was amplified from genomic DNA by a multiplex PCR assay. The amplified TCR beta libraries were sequenced on the Illumina HiSeq System as 87-base-pair reads. On the authors' methods: A later analysis tallied 75 million to 85 million unique TCR beta chains across the 666 repertoires, and roughly 11 million of those chains were shared by two or more donors. A nearest-neighbor algorithm error-corrected the raw reads and collapsed the reads into unique sequences, merging closely related sequences to remove PCR and sequencing errors. Alignment of CDR3 sequences to IMGT reference sequences was used to assign V, D and J gene segments. For a sequence to be retained, at least a six-nucleotide match to both a V gene segment and a J gene segment was required. A rearrangement counted as productive if the CDR3 had no stop codons and remained in frame with V and J, and every other rearrangement counted as non-productive. Following IMGT convention, CDR3 was defined as the stretch from the second conserved V-encoded cysteine up to the conserved J-encoded phenylalanine. In an earlier analysis of roughly 610 of the donors, sequences lacking an unambiguous match to a single V gene segment were excluded. In an earlier analysis of about 590 of the donors, a V segment was called functional when productive rearrangements were above 56.7%, and segregating when the standard deviation between donors exceeded 5%. A statistical classification framework was developed to diagnose cytomegalovirus status using the catalog of TCR beta chain sequences. A later analysis assigned V and J genes by comparing TCR nucleotide sequences with IMGT/GENE-DB human TR gene sequences. Using the TCRdist pipeline, a later analysis assigned CDR3 sequences along with most-parsimonious VDJ recombination scenarios. In a later analysis, every TCR beta chain was defined by the combination of its CDR3 amino acid sequence and its V-gene family, and reads without a unique V-gene family were dropped. A later analysis removed 500 to 650 highly shared, low-generation-probability nucleotide sequences to deal with suspected cross-contamination and a sequencing artifact. In a later analysis, a clonal expansion index for each public chain was calculated from normalized within-repertoire ranks of inferred template counts. In a later analysis, generation probabilities were computed with a VDJ recombination model fitted to out-of-frame rearrangements, and the resulting probabilities were checked against IGoR. In a later analysis, hypergeometric tests were used to score TCR-TCR, TCR-HLA and TCR-CMV co-occurrence, with a repertoire-size bias correction applied to TCR pairs. In a later analysis, false discovery rates were estimated by permuting HLA or CMV assignments 20 times. In a later analysis, co-occurring TCRs were grouped with DBSCAN, and TCRdist sequence similarity was added when clustering was performed within HLA-allele-positive subsets. Repertoires with fewer than 30,000 or more than 120,000 public chains were left out of co-occurrence clustering, as were several repertoires with anomalous nucleotide sharing. In its TCRdb copy, this immuneACCESS table keeps in-frame sequences only and misses some clones. Where compared with another copy, unresolved V genes explain less than half of these, and the others have no known cause. The DNA was the basis for D and trimming; V, J and clone size are from that table. The sample data list over 150,000 clones, and just under 80% of these were observed just once. The ten largest account for over 10% of the sample.

The cohort was made up of about 610 healthy bone marrow donors. Cohort members were all nominally healthy when sampled, although unrecorded immune exposures were likely present. The donor was CMV seropositive and was included in the group of about 290 seropositive cohort members. Every donor gave a peripheral blood sample, and the peripheral blood mononuclear cells from that sample were used for TCR beta sequencing. Genomic DNA extraction from the blood cell samples was performed with the Qiagen DNeasy Blood Extraction Kit. This receptor was taken from a woman in her fifties or sixties in good health and CMV-seropositive. The sample was PBMCs. Rearrangement joined TRBV5-1 to TRBJ2-3; TRBD1 aligns with 9 central bases. Here the CDR3 is given as CASSPGQGYGDTQYF. The base sequence is TGCGCCAGCAGCCCGGGACAGGGTTATGGAGATACGCAGTATTTT.